Presented here are 4 T cell receptor beta chains from one specimen sequenced in a study of T cell repertoires in cytomegalovirus infection. TCRdb analysed the reads with MiXCR anew, one entry per CDR3 protein. Of tens of thousands of distinct CDR3 sequences in the sample, approximately 22% are singletons; the top ten hold almost 80%. Antigens for these TCRs are unknown. Material for sequencing was PBMCs, sequenced either directly or after in vitro stimulation (not recorded which). The source of these receptors is a human donor in good health (CMV status not recorded). Some clones in this sample may be carry-over from other donors' samples.

This clonotype was seen ten or more times. This rearrangement joins TRBV12-3 or TRBV12-4 to TRBJ2-6; D is tentatively TRBD1 or TRBD2 (5 bases each). Trimming took off 7 bases at V and 3 bases at J, with 25 bases between the two ends. The length of the CDR3 is 19 residues. The CDR3, as DNA: TGTGCCAGCACCCAACGGGGCAGGGCCTTAGGGAGTGGGGCCAACGTCCTGACTTTC. It encodes CASTQRGRALGSGANVLTF.

Many counts were recorded for this clonotype. The CDR3 sequence is CASSSGLVGRAGELFF. DNA of the CDR3: TGTGCCAGCAGCTCGGGACTAGTTGGTAGAGCCGGGGAGCTGTTTTTT. This chain joins TRBV7-8 and TRBJ2-2; 8 nucleotides agree with TRBD2. The CDR3 runs to 16 residues. V shed 4 bases and J 6 bases; nucleotides not matched to a gene: 10. Germline CDR1 is SGHVS and CDR2 is FQNEAQ.

This clonotype has only a few counts. This chain connects TRBV6-2 or TRBV6-3 to TRBJ1-1; weak D call: TRBD1 (5 bases). The CDR3 totals 14 residues. V lost 6 bases and J 5 bases, leaving 16 bases between the germline ends. Germline V gene sequence: CDR1 MNHEY, CDR2 SVGEGT. CDR3 region: CASRGDQWETEAFF. The CDR3 nucleotides are TGTGCCAGCAGGGGGGACCAGTGGGAGACTGAAGCTTTCTTT.

Of note for this clonotype: Being one base from a much bigger clone, this may be a read error. The chain couples TRBV7-4 to TRBJ2-2, with 13 positions matching TRBD2. CDR1 is SGHVT, CDR2 SQSDAQ, per germline. The CDR3 has 17 amino acids. V shed 5 bases, J shed 6 bases, and the junction held 9 bases outside the gene matches. The CDR3 DNA is TGTGCCAGCAGCCTAGGGACTAGCGGGGCCTGGGCCGGGGAGCTGTTTTTT. It is translated as CASSLGTSGAWAGELFF.